The entry below describes one TCR beta chain. The CDR3 covers 15 residues. The germline V gene encodes CDR1 SGHRS and CDR2 YFSETQ. Trimming cost V 4 bases and J 5 bases; bases outside gene matches: 5. This specimen comes from a study of blood T cell repertoires in COVID-19. Per the authors' pipeline: How many nucleated cells were present was estimated from reference gene primer amplification. Sequencing used immunoSEQ multiplex PCR; TCRdb keeps in-frame clones, though not all of them. For V, J and clone size, that table is used; D and trimming come from the DNA. The sample yields about 380,000 clones, more than 70% seen once. Participant ages covered roughly 18 to 90 years across approximately 25 US areas. Cohort 3 donors counted as recovered after two negative PCRs, clearance, or resolved symptoms.

The sample was PBMCs or T cells enriched from blood (not recorded which). The TCR sequence derives from a woman in her late teens or twenties who had recovered from COVID-19. J is TRBJ2-2 and V is TRBV5-1; 10 bases are a match to TRBD1. The DNA of the CDR3 is TGCGCCAGCAGCGGCGGACAGGGGGAAACCGGGGAGCTGTTTTTT. It yields the protein CASSGGQGETGELFF.